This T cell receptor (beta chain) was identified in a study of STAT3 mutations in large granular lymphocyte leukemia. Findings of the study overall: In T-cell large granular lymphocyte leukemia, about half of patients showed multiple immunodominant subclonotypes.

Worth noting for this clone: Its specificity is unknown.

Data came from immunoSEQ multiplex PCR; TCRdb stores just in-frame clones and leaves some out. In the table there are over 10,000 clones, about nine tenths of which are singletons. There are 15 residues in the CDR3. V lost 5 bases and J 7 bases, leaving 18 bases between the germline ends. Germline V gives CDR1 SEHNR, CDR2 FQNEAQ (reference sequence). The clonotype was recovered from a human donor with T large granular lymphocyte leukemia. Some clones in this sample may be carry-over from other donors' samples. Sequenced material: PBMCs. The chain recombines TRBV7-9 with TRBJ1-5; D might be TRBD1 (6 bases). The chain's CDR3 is CASSVGGSWRQPQHF. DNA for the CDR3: TGTGCCAGCAGCGTAGGGGGGAGTTGGCGCCAGCCCCAGCATTTT.